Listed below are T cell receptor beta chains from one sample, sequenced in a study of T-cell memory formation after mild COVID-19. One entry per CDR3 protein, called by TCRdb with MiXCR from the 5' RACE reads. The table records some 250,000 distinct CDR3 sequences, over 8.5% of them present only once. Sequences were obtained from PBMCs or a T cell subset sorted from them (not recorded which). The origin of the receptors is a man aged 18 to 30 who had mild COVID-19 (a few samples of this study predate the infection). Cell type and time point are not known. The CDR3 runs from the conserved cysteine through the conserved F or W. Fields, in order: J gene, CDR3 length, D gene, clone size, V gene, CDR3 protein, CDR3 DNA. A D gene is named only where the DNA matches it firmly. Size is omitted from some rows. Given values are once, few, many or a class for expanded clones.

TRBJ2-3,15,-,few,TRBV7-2,CASTLSLSGTDTQYF,TGTGCCAGCACCTTGAGTCTATCCGGCACAGATACGCAGTATTTT
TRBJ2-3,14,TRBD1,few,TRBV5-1,CASGPGQGPDTQYF,TGCGCCAGCGGGCCGGGACAGGGGCCAGATACGCAGTATTTT
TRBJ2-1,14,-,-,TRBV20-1,CSARDFRLAHEQFF,TGCAGTGCTAGAGATTTTCGGTTGGCCCATGAGCAGTTCTTC
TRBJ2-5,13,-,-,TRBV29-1,CSVEARRQETQYF,TGCAGCGTTGAGGCCAGGCGGCAAGAGACCCAGTACTTC
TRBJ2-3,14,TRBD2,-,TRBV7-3,CASSLGLGADTQYF,TGTGCCAGCAGCTTAGGACTAGGGGCAGATACGCAGTATTTT
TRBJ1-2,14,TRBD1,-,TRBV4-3,CASSPQGDIHRYTF,TGCGCCAGCAGCCCTCAGGGGGATATCCATCGCTACACCTTC
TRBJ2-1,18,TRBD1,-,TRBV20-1,CSAHGRGYRDRGINEQFF,TGCAGTGCCCATGGTCGGGGGTACCGGGACAGGGGCATAAATGAGCAGTTCTTC
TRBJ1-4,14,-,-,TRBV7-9,CASNPEGRTEKLFF,TGTGCCAGCAACCCGGAGGGGAGGACTGAAAAACTGTTTTTT
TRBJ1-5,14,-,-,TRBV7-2,CASSLDPQGQPQHF,TGTGCCAGCAGCTTAGATCCCCAGGGACAGCCCCAGCATTTT
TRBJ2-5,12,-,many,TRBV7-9,CASSLAHGTQYF,TGTGCCAGCAGCTTAGCCCACGGGACCCAGTACTTC
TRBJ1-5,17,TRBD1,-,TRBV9,CASSAEGTAHSNQPQHF,TGTGCCAGCAGCGCCGAAGGGACAGCCCATAGCAATCAGCCCCAGCATTTT
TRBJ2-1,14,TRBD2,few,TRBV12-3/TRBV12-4,CASSPSGGHNEQFF,TGTGCCAGCAGCCCTAGCGGGGGGCATAATGAGCAGTTCTTC
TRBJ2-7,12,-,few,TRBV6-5,CASKSNNYEQYF,TGTGCCAGCAAGTCAAACAACTACGAGCAGTACTTC
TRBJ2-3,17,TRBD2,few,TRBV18,CASSPVASGATGDTQYF,TGTGCCAGCTCACCGGTGGCTAGCGGGGCAACCGGAGATACGCAGTATTTT
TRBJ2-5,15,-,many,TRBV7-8,CASSRRAGRKETQYF,TGTGCCAGCAGCCGGAGGGCAGGGCGGAAAGAGACCCAGTACTTC
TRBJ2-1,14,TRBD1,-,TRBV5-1,CASSRGQGLNEQFF,TGCGCCAGCAGCAGGGGACAGGGCCTCAATGAGCAGTTCTTC
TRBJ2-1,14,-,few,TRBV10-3,CAISESIGPDMQFF,TGTGCCATCAGTGAGTCGATTGGTCCAGATATGCAGTTCTTC